Shown below are 18 T cell receptor beta chains from a single sample sequenced in a study of blood T cells in healthy people across ages (dated by TCRdb to the mid-2010s). Library preparation employed 5' RACE. The reads were generated on an Illumina HiSeq 2500. A second 7 to 11 cycle PCR used a sample-barcoded 5' primer and a J-beta primer mix. TCRdb's own reprocessing of the public reads used fastp at Q25 and MiXCR and kept productive beta chains. Each entry merges the rows of one CDR3 protein and shows their most common DNA and genes. The sample table lists about 830,000 distinct CDR3 sequences, roughly 60% of them with a count of one. The top ten hold roughly 22% of the sample. The sequencing sample was made of blood. The receptors were sampled from a man aged 30 to 39 in good health.

The chain carries TRBV6-2 or TRBV6-3 and TRBJ1-6, with 7 bases aligning to TRBD1. The CDR3 is 16 residues long. The V gene end was trimmed by 1 base and the J gene end by 7 bases; junction bases not matched to a gene: 7. Germline-derived CDR1 and CDR2 are MNHEY and SVGEGT. CDR3 DNA sequence: TGTGCCAGCAGTTACTTCGGGACAGTTGAGAATTCACCCCTCCACTTT. Amino acid sequence: CASSYFGTVENSPLHF.

This clonotype was recorded a few times. V gene TRBV6-1 combines with J gene TRBJ2-4; 8 bases fit TRBD1. The J call is uncertain, as TRBJ2-7 better fits the DNA end. CDR1 and CDR2 (germline): MNHNS, SASEGT. CDR3 length equals 13 residues. CDR3 residues: CASNPTGAYEQYF. CDR3 coding DNA: TGTGCCAGCAATCCGACAGGGGCCTACGAGCAGTACTTC.

This rearrangement joins TRBV9 to TRBJ2-5; no reliable D call. Trimming removed 4 bases from V and 11 bases from J, with 24 bases in between. This CDR3 spans 15 amino acids. Germline loops: CDR1 SGDLS, CDR2 YYNGEE. The CDR3 DNA reads as TGTGCCAGCAGCTCCGGCAGTAGTTTCCTCAATGAGCAGTACTTC. Amino acids: CASSSGSSFLNEQYF.

The sample holds one count of this clonotype. The chain combines TRBV7-9 with TRBJ2-1; 9 nucleotides align to TRBD2. The J call is in doubt because the DNA end fits TRBJ2-7 better. The CDR3 has 16 residues. Germline CDR1 reads SEHNR; CDR2 reads FQNEAQ (reference sequence). In nucleotides, the CDR3 is TGTGCCAGCAGCCCCCCTCTGTCGCGGGAGGGCGGTGAGCAGTACTTC. Translation gives CASSPPLSREGGEQYF.

The chain is built from TRBV5-5 and TRBJ2-5; 8 bases fit TRBD1. This CDR3 is built from 12 residues. The V gene's germline CDR1 is SGHKS and CDR2 YYEKEE (reference sequence). V lost 4 bases, J lost 13 bases, and 9 bases stayed unmatched. The CDR3 sequence: CASSPTGARMYF. CDR3 DNA: TGTGCCAGCAGCCCGACAGGGGCCCGCATGTACTTC. Based on the CDR3 plus reference TRBV5-5 and TRBJ2-5, the full variable domain is DAGVTQSPTHLIKTRGQQVTLRCSPISGHKSVSWYQQVLGQGPQFIFQYYEKEERGRGNFPDRFSARQFPNYSSELNVNALLLGDSALYLCASSPTGARMYFGPGTRLLVL.

On this clonotype itself: A much more abundant neighbour one base away suggests this may be a read error. Written as DNA, the CDR3 is TGTGTCAGCAGCTTAGCCGGGACAGGGGGCGACGAGCAGTACTTC. The encoded protein is CVSSLAGTGGDEQYF. The J gene is TRBJ2-5, the V gene TRBV7-2, with 12 bases identical to TRBD1. The J call may be in error: the DNA end matches TRBJ2-7 better. The CDR3 spans 15 residues. Germline CDR1 SGHTA, CDR2 FQGNSA.

V gene TRBV7-3 combines with J gene TRBJ2-1; TRBD2 matches 7 bases. V lost 2 bases to trimming and J lost 6 bases; unmatched junction nucleotides: 7. Looked up from germline, CDR1 is SGHTA and CDR2 is FQGTGA. The CDR3 runs 15 residues. The CDR3 sequence: CASSLSAGVRNEQFF. The CDR3 DNA reads as TGTGCCAGCAGCTTATCGGCGGGAGTTCGCAATGAGCAGTTCTTC.

In this sample, this clonotype turned up a few times. J is TRBJ2-7 and V is TRBV7-2, with a tentative D call TRBD1 (6 bases). The CDR3 is 15 amino acids. CDR1 and CDR2 (germline): SGHTA, FQGNSA. The V end was cut by 4 bases, the J end by 0 bases, with 13 bases between. The CDR3 spells CASSYNRVSSYEQYF. The CDR3 nucleotides read TGTGCCAGCAGCTACAACAGGGTTAGCTCCTACGAGCAGTACTTC.

The gene calls are TRBV28 and TRBJ2-7; a possible D gene is TRBD1 (5 bases). The CDR3 has 13 residues. From germline, CDR1 is MDHEN and CDR2 SYDVKM. The ends were cut back, 9 bases at V and 1 base at J, with 13 bases in the middle. The CDR3 DNA is TGTGCCAGTTGGGGAACAGGATCCTACGAGCAGTACTTC. Translation gives CASWGTGSYEQYF.

The table lists this clonotype with many counts. V gene TRBV12-3 or TRBV12-4 combines with J gene TRBJ2-7; perhaps TRBD2 as D (5 bases). This CDR3 has 14 amino acids. The germline V and J ends were trimmed by 3 bases and 2 bases, with 11 bases remaining between them. The CDR3 DNA follows: TGTGCCAGCAGTTTTAAGGGAGACACCTACGAGCAGTACTTC. It codes for CASSFKGDTYEQYF.

The J gene is TRBJ2-3, the V gene TRBV3-1, with 8 bases that match TRBD2. The CDR3 is 14 amino acids. From germline, CDR1 is LGHDT and CDR2 YNNKEL (reference sequence). With 4 bases clipped from V and 7 bases from J, the junction kept 7 bases outside the gene matches. The CDR3, as DNA: TGTGCCAGCAGCCCTAGCGGGTTTGCTAATACGCAGTATTTT. Its protein is CASSPSGFANTQYF.

On this clonotype: Relative to the germline gene, one junction end is altered; a read error may explain this. V gene TRBV5-5 combines with J gene TRBJ2-7, with D unresolved. This CDR3 has 13 amino acids. CDR1 is SGHKS and CDR2 is YYEKEE in the germline V gene (reference sequence). The CDR3 nucleotides are TGTGCCGGCAGCGCCGGGCAGCTCTACGAGCAGTACTTC. This codes for CAGSAGQLYEQYF.

In DNA, the CDR3 is TGCAGTGCAAACGACAGGGGCAATGAGCAGTTCTTC. This sequence encodes CSANDRGNEQFF. The V call is TRBV20-1, the J call TRBJ2-1; TRBD1 matches at 8 bases. The V segment lost 6 bases and the J segment 6 bases; nucleotides outside the gene matches: 4. In germline, CDR1 is DFQATT, CDR2 SNEGSKA (reference sequence). There are 12 residues in the CDR3.

J is TRBJ1-5 and V is TRBV7-8; unclear D gene. The CDR3 is 13 residues long. The V end lost 5 bases, the J end lost 3 bases, and 8 bases lay between the germline ends. Germline loops: CDR1 SGHVS, CDR2 FQNEAQ. CDR3 region: CASSRSHNQPQHF. CDR3 DNA: TGTGCCAGCAGCAGATCGCACAATCAGCCCCAGCATTTT. The full variable domain, rest sourced from reference TRBV7-8 and TRBJ1-5, is GAGVSQSPRYKVAKRGQDVALRCDPISGHVSLFWYQQALGQGPEFLTYFQNEAQLDKSGLPSDRFFAERPEGSVSTLKIQRTQQEDSAVYLCASSRSHNQPQHFGDGTRLSIL.

This clonotype occurred many times. V gene TRBV12-3 or TRBV12-4 combines with J gene TRBJ2-1; 7 bases are a match to TRBD2. The CDR3 totals 15 residues. V was pared by 2 bases and J by 4 bases, with 5 bases of the junction left unmatched. The CDR3 DNA reads as TGTGCCAGCAGTTTAAGGCTAGCGGAATACAATGAGCAGTTCTTC. It encodes CASSLRLAEYNEQFF.

This clonotype turned up a few times. The genes are TRBV11-2 and TRBJ2-5; D tentatively fits TRBD1 or TRBD2 (5 bases each). Trimming stripped 6 bases from V and 5 bases from J, with 13 bases between. This CDR3 has 13 residues. Looked up from germline, CDR1 is SGHAT and CDR2 is FQNNGV. DNA of the CDR3: TGTGCCAGCAGTCGGGACGCCGGGGAGACCCAGTACTTC. Its protein product is CASSRDAGETQYF.

Here the CDR3 reads CATSRGRAGGDEQFF. For the CDR3, the DNA is TGTGCCACCAGCAGAGGAAGGGCCGGTGGGGATGAGCAGTTCTTC. The rearrangement uses TRBV15 and TRBJ2-1; the D is unclear. Germline assignment: CDR1 LNHNV and CDR2 YYDKDF (reference sequence). The CDR3 extends over 15 amino acids. V shed 1 base and J shed 8 bases, with 15 bases lying between them. Full variable domain (missing parts from reference TRBV15 and TRBJ2-1): DAMVIQNPRYQVTQFGKPVTLSCSQTLNHNVMYWYQQKSSQAPKLLFHYYDKDFNNEADTPDNFQSRRPNTSFCFLDIRSPGLGDTAMYLCATSRGRAGGDEQFFGPGTRLTVL.

V gene TRBV9 combines with J gene TRBJ2-1; perhaps TRBD2 as D (6 bases). Germline V gene data show CDR1 as SGDLS and CDR2 as YYNGEE. The V and J ends lost 0 bases and 8 bases respectively, with 15 bases between them. The CDR3 is made up of 15 amino acids. CDR3 coding DNA: TGTGCCAGCAGCGTAGACCTTCGGGAGATTGATGAGCAGTTCTTC. Translated: CASSVDLREIDEQFF.